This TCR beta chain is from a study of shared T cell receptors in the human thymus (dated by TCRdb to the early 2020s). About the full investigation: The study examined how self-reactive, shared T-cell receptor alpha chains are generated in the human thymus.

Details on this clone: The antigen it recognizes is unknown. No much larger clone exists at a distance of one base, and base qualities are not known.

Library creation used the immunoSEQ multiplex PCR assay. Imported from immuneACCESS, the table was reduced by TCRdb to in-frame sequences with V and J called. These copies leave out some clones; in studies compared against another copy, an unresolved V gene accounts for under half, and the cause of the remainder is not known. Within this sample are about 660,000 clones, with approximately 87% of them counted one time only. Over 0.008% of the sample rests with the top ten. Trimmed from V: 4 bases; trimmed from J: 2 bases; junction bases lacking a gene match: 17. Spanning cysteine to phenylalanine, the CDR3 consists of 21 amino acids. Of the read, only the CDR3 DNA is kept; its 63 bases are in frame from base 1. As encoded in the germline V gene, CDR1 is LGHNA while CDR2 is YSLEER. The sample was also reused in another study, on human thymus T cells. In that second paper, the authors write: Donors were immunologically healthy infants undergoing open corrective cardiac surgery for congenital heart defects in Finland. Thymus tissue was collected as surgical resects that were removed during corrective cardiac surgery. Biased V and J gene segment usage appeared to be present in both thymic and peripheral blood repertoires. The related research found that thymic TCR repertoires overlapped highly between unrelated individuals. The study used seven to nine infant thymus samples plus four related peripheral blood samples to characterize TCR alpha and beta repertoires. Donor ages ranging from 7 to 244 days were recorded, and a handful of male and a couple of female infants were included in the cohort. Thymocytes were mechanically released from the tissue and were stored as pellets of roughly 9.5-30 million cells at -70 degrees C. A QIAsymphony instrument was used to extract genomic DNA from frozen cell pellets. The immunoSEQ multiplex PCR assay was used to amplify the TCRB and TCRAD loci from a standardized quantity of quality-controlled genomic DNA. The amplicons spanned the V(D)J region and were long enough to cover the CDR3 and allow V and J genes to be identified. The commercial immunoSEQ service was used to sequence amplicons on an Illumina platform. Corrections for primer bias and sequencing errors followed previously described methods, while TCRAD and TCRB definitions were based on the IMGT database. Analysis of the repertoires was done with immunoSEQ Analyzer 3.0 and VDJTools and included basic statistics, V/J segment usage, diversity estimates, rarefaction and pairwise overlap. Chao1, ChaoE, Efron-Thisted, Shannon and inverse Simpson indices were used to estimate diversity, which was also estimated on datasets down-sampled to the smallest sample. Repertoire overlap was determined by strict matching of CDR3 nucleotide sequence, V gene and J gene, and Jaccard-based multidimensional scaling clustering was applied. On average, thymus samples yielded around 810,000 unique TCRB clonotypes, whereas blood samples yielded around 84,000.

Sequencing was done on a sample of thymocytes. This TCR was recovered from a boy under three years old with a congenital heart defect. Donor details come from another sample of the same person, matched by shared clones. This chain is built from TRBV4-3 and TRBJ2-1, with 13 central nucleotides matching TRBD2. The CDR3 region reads CASSRVPGLAGPLGTYNEQFF. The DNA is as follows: TGCGCCAGCAGCCGAGTGCCGGGACTAGCGGGACCTCTCGGCACCTACAATGAGCAGTTCTTC.